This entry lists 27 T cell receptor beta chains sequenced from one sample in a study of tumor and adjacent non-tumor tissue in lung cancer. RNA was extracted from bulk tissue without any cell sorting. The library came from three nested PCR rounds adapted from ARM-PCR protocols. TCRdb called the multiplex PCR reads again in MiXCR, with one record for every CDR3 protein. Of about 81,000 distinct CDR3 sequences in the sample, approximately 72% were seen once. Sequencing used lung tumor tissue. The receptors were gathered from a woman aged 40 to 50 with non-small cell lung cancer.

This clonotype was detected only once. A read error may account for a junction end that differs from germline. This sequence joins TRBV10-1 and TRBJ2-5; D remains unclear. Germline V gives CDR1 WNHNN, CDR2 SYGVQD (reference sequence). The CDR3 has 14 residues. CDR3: CARSESGLAETQYF. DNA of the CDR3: TGCGCCAGAAGTGAGTCTGGATTGGCAGAGACCCAGTACTTC.

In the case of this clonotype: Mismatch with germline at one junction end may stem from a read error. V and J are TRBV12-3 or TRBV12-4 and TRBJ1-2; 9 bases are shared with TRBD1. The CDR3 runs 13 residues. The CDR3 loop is CTSNFGQGRGYTF. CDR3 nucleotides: TGTACCAGCAATTTTGGACAGGGGAGGGGCTACACCTTC.

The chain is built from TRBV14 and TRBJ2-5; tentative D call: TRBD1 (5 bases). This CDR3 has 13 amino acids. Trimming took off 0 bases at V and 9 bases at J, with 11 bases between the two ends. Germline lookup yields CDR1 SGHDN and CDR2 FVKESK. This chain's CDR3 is CASSQDCSRAQYF. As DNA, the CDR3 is TGTGCCAGCAGCCAAGATTGCAGCAGGGCCCAGTACTTC.

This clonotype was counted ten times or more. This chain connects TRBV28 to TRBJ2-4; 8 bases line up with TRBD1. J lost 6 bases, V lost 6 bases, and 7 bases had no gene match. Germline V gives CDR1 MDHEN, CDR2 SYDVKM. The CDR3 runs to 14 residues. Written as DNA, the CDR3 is TGTGCCAGCAGCCCCAGGGGGCAGGGAAACATTCAGTACTTC. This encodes CASSPRGQGNIQYF.

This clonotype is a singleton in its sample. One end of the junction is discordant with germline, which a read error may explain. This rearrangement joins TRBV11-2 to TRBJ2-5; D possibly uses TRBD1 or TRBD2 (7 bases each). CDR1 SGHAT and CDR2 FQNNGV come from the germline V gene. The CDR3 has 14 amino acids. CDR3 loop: CTSGGSRGLETKYF. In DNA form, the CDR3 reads TGTACCAGCGGCGGGAGCAGGGGGTTAGAGACCAAGTACTTC. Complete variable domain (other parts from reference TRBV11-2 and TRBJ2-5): EAGVAQSPRYKIIEKRQSVAFWCNPISGHATLYWYQQILGQGPKLLIQFQNNGVVDDSQLPKDRFSAERLKGVDSTLKIQPAKLEDSAVYLCTSGGSRGLETKYFGPGTRLLVL.

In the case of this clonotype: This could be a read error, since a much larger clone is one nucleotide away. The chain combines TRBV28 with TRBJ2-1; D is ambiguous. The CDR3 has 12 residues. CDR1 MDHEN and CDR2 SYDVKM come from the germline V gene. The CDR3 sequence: CASGRSYNGQFF. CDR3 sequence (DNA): TGTGCCAGCGGGCGCAGCTACAATGGGCAGTTCTTC.

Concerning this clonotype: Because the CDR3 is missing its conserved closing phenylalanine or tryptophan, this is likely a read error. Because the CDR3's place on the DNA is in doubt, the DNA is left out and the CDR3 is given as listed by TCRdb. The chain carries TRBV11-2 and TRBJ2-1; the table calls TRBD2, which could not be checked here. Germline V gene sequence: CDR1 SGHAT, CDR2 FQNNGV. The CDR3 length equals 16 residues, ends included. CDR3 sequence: CVSSKTLAALYNELFL.

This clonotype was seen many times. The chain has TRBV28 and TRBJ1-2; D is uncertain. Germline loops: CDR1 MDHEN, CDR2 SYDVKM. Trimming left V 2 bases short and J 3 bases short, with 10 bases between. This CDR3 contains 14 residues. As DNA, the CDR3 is TGTGCCAGCAGTTTAGTGGCAGCCTACTATGGCTACACCTTC. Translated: CASSLVAAYYGYTF.

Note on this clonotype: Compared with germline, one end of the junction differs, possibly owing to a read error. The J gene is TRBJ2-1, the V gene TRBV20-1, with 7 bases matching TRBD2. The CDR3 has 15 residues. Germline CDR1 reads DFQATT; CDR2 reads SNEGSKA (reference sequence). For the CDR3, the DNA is TGCAGTACTAATTCGTTAGCGGGTGGACTTAGTGAGCATTTCTTC. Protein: CSTNSLAGGLSEHFF.

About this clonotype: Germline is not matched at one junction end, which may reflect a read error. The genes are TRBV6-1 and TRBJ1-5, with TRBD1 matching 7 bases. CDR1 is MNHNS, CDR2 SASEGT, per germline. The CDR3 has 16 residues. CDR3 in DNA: TGTGCCAGCACCCCCCGGGACAGAGCCTACAATCAGCCCCATTATTTT. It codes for CASTPRDRAYNQPHYF.

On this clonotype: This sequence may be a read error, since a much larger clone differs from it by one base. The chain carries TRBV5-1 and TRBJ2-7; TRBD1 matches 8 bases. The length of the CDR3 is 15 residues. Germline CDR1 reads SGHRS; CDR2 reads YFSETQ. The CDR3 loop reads CASSLTRTGSHEQNF. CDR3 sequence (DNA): TGCGCCAGCAGCTTGACAAGGACAGGGTCCCACGAGCAGAACTTC. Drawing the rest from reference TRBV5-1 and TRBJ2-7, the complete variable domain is KAGVTQTPRYLIKTRGQQVTLSCSPISGHRSVSWYQQTPGQGLQFLFEYFSETQRNKGNFPGRFSGRQFSNSRSEMNVSTLELGDSALYLCASSLTRTGSHEQNFGPGTRLTVT.

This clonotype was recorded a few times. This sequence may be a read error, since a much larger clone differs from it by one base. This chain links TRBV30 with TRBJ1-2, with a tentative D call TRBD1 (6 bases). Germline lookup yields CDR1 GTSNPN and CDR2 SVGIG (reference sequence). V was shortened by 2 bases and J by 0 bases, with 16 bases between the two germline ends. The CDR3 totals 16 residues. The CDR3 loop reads CAWSRTVLLSNYGYTF. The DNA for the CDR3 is TGTGCCTGGAGTAGGACAGTATTATTATCTAACTATGGCTACACCTTC.

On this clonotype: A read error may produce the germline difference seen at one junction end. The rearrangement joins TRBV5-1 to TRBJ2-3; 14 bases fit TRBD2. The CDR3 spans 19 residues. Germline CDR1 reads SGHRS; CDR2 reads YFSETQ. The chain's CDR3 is CASRNQWTSGGTSTDTQYF. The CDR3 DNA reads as TGCGCCAGCAGGAATCAATGGACTAGCGGGGGGACTAGCACAGATACGCAGTACTTT.

CDR3 sequence (DNA): TGCAGCGTGAGACAGGGGAGCACAGACATGCAGTATTTT. Translated, it gives CSVRQGSTDMQYF. The chain recombines TRBV29-1 with TRBJ2-3, with TRBD1 matching 8 bases. Trimming took 6 bases from V and 11 from J; bases not matched to a gene: 13. The CDR3 totals 13 residues. Germline V gene sequence: CDR1 SQVTM, CDR2 ANQGSEA.

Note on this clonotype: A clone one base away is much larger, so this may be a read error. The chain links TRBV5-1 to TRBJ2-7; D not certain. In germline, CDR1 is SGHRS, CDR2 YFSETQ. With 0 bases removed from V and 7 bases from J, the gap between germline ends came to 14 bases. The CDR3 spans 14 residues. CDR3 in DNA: TGCGCCAGCAGCTTGGTCGAGACCTTGTCAGAGCAGTACTTC. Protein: CASSLVETLSEQYF.

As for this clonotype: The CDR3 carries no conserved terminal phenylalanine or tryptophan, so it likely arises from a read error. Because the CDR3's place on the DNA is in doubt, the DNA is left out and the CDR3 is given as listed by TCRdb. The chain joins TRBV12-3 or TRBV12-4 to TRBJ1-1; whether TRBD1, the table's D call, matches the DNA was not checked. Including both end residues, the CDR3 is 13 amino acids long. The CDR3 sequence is CTSKRDQGTEAFY.

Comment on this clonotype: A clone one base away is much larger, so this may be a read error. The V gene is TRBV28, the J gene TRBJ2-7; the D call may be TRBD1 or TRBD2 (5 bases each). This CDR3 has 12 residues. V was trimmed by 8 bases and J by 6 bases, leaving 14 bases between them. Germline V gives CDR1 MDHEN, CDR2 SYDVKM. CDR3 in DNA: TGTGCCAGCCGTGGGGGTCGGAGCGAGCAGTACTTC. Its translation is CASRGGRSEQYF. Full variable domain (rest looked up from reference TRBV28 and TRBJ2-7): DVKVTQSSRYLVKRTGEKVFLECVQDMDHENMFWYRQDPGLGLRLIYFSYDVKMKEKGDIPEGYSVSREKKERFSLILESASTNQTSMYLCASRGGRSEQYFGPGTRLTVT.

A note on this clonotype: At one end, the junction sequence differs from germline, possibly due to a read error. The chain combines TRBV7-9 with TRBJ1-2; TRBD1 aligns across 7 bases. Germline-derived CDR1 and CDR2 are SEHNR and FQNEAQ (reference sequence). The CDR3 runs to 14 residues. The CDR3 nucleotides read TGTGCCAGCACCACCCTTTTGACAGGGAATGGCTACAACTTC. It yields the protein CASTTLLTGNGYNF.

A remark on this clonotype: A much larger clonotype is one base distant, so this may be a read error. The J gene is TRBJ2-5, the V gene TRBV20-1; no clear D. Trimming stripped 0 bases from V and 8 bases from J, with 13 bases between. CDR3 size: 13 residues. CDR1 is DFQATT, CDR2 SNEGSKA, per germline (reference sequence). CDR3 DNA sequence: TGCAGTGCTAGAGACTCGAACCTCACCACCCAGTACTTC. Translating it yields CSARDSNLTTQYF.

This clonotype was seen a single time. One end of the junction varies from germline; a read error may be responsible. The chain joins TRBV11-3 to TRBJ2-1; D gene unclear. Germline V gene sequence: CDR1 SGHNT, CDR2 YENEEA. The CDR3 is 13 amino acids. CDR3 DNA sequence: TGTCCCAGCAGCTTAGCCCAGGTTAATGACCAGTTCTTC. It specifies CPSSLAQVNDQFF.

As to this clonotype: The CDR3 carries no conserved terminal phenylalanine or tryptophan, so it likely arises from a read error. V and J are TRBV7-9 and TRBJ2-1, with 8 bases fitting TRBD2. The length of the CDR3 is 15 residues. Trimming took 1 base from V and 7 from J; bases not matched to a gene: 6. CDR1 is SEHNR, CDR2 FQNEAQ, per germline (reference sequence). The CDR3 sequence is CASSLVYSGKNEQFL. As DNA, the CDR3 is TGTGCCAGCAGCTTAGTCTATAGCGGGAAAAATGAGCAGTTCTTA.

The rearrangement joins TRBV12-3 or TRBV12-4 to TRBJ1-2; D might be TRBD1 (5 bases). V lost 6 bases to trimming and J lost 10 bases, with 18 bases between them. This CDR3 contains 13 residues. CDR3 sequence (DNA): TGTGCCAGCAGAAAACAGGACTCGCGGGACTACACCTTC. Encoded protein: CASRKQDSRDYTF.

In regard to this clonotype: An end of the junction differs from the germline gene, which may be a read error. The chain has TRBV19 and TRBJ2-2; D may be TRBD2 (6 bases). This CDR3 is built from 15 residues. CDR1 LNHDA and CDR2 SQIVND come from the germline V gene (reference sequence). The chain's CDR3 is CAGKTFDQGTGGLFF. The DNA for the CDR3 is TGTGCCGGTAAGACATTTGATCAGGGAACCGGGGGGCTGTTTTTT.

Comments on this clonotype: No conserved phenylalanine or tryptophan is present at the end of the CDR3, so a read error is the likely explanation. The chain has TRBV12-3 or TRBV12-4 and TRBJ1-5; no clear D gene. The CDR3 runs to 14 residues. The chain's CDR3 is CASSFLCLNQPQHL. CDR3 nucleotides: TGTGCCAGCAGTTTCCTATGCCTCAATCAGCCTCAGCATTTG.

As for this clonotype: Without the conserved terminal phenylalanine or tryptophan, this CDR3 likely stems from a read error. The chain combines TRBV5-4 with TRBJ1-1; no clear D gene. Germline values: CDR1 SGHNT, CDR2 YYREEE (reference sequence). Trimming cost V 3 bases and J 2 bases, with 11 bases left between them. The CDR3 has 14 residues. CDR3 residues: CASSSNTDNTEAFS. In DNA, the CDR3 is TGTGCCAGCAGCTCGAACACAGATAACACTGAAGCTTTCTCT.

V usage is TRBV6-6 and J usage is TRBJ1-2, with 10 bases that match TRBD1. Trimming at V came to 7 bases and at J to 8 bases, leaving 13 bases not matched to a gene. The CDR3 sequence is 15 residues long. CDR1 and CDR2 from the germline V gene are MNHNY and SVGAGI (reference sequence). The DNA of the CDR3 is TGTGCCAGCAACTCACGGGACAGGGGCACGGGAGGCTACACCTTC. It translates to CASNSRDRGTGGYTF.

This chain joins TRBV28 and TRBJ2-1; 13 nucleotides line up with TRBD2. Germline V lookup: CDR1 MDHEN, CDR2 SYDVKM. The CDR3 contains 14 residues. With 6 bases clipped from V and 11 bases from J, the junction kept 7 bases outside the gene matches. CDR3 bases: TGTGCCAGCAGAGCGCCGGGACTAGCGGGGAAGCAGTTCTTC. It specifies CASRAPGLAGKQFF.